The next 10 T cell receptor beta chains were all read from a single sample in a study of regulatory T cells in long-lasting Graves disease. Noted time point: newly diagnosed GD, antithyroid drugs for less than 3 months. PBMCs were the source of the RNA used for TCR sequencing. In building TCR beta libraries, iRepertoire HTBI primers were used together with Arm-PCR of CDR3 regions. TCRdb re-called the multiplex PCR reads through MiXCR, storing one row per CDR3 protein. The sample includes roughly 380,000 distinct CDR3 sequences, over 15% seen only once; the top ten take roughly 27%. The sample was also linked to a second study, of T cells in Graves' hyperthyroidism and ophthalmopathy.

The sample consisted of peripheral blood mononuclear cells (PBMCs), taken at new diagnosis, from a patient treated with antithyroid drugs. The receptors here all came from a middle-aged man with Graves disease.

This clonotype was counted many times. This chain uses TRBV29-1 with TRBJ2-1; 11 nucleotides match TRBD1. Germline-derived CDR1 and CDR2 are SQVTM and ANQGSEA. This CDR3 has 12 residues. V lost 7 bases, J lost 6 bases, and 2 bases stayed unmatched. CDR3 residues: CSAGTGGNEQFF. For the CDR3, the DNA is TGCAGCGCCGGGACAGGGGGCAATGAGCAGTTCTTC.

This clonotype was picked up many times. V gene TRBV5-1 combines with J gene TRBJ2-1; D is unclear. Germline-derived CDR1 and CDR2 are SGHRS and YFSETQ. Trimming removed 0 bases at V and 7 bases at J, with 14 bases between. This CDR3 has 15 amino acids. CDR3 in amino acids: CASSLAPWTENEQFF. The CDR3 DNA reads TGCGCCAGCAGCTTGGCCCCATGGACGGAGAATGAGCAGTTCTTC.

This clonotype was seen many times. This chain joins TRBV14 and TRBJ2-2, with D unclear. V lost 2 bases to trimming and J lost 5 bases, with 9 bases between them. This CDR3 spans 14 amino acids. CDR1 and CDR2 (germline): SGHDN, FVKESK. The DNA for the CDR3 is TGTGCCAGCAGCCAAATCCAATTAACCGGGGAGCTGTTTTTT. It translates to CASSQIQLTGELFF. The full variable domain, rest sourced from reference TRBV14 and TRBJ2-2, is EAGVTQFPSHSVIEKGQTVTLRCDPISGHDNLYWYRRVMGKEIKFLLHFVKESKQDESGMPNNRFLAERTGGTYSTLKVQPAELEDSGVYFCASSQIQLTGELFFGEGSRLTVL.

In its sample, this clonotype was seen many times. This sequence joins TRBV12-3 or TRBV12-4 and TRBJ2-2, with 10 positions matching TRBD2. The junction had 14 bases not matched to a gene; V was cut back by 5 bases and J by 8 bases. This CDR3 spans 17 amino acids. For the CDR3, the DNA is TGTGCCAGCAGTCCCAGGAGAGCGGGGGGGCCGAGAGGGGAGCTGTTTTTT. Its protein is CASSPRRAGGPRGELFF.

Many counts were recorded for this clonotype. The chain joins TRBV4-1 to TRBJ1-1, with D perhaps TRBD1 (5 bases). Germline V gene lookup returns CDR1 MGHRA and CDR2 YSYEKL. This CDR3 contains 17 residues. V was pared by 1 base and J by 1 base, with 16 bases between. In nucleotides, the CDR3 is TGCGCCAGCAGCCAAGGTCCTGCAAGACAGCCGAACACTGAAGCTTTCTTT. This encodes CASSQGPARQPNTEAFF.

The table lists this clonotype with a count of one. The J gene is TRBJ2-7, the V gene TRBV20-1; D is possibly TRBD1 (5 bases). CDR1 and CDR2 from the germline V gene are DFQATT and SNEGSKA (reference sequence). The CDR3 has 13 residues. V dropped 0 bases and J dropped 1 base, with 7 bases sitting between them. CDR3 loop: CSARETASYEQYF. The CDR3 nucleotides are TGCAGTGCTAGAGAGACAGCTTCCTACGAGCAGTACTTC.

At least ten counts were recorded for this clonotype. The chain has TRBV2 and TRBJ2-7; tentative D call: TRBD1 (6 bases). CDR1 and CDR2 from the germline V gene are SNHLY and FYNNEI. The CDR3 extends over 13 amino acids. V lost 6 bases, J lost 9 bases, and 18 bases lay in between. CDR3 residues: CASRRTVLRGQYF. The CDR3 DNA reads TGTGCCAGCAGACGGACAGTCCTACGAGGGCAGTACTTC. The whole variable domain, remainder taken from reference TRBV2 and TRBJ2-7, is EPEVTQTPSHQVTQMGQEVILRCVPISNHLYFYWYRQILGQKVEFLVSFYNNEISEKSEIFDDQFSVERPDGSNFTLKIRSTKLEDSAMYFCASRRTVLRGQYFGPGTRLTVT.

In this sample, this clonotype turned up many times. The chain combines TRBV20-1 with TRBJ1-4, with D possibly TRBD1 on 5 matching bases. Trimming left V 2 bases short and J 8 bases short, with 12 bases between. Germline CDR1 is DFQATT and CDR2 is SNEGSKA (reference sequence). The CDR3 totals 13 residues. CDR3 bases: TGCAGTGCTAGATGGGGGGTTGGGGAAAAACTGTTTTTT. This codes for CSARWGVGEKLFF.

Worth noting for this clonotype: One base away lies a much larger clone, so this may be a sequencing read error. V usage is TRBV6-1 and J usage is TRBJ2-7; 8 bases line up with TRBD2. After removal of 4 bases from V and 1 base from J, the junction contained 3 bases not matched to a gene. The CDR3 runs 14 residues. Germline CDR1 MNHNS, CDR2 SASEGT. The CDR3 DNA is TGTGCCAGCAGTGGCGGGGGGCTATCCTACGAGCAGTACTTC. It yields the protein CASSGGGLSYEQYF.

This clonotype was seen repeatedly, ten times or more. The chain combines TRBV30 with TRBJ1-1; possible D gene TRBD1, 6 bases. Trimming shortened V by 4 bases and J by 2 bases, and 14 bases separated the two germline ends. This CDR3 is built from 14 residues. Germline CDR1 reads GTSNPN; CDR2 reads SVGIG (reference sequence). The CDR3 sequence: CAWMNRELNTEAFF. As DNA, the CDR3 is TGTGCCTGGATGAACAGGGAGCTCAACACTGAAGCTTTCTTT.